These 20 T cell receptor beta chains originate from one sample sequenced in a study of cytomegalovirus exposure and HLA in healthy donors. In the PCR, 60 Vbeta and 13 Jbeta primers were used. Here immunoSEQ multiplex PCR was the method, and the copy in TCRdb shows in-frame clones only, minus some. The sample lists 82,000 or so clones, roughly 9.1% occurring once. The sequencing sample was made of PBMCs. All receptors derive from a man aged 60 to 69 in good health and CMV-seropositive.

As to this clone: An end of the junction does not agree with germline; a read error may underlie this. The V call is TRBV7-7, the J call TRBJ2-2; TRBD1 matches 8 bases. Germline CDR1 reads SSHAT; CDR2 reads FNYEAQ (reference sequence). The CDR3 is made up of 16 amino acids. The CDR3 loop is CASSRGRGLDTGELFF. The CDR3 nucleotides are TGTGCTAGCAGCCGAGGCAGGGGGCTAGACACCGGGGAGCTGTTTTTT.

V usage is TRBV10-2 and J usage is TRBJ2-7; maybe TRBD2 (5 bases). Germline V gene sequence: CDR1 WSHSY, CDR2 SAAADI. The V gene lost 2 bases and the J gene lost 3 bases, with 17 bases spanning the gap. CDR3 length: 16 amino acids. CDR3: CASSEAQPAAGYEQYV. The DNA of the CDR3 is TGCGCCAGCAGTGAGGCTCAGCCTGCCGCGGGCTACGAGCAGTACGTC.

The sample holds a few counts of this clone. The V and J genes are TRBV27 and TRBJ2-1; 12 bases agree with TRBD2. V lost 6 bases to trimming and J lost 6 bases; unmatched junction nucleotides: 12. The CDR3 runs to 17 residues. CDR1 and CDR2 from the germline V gene are MNHEY and SMNVEV (reference sequence). The CDR3 protein is CASRVTSGGPLRNEQFF. In nucleotides, the CDR3 is TGTGCCAGCAGGGTGACTAGCGGGGGCCCCTTGCGCAATGAGCAGTTCTTC.

The rearrangement links TRBV9 to TRBJ2-3; a weak D match, TRBD2 (6 bases). V lost 2 bases and J lost 4, with 14 bases in between. The CDR3 consists of 15 residues. Germline V gene data show CDR1 as SGDLS and CDR2 as YYNGEE. As DNA, the CDR3 is TGTGCCAGCAGCGTGAGGGCTAGCGCTGCAGATACGCAGTATTTT. It specifies CASSVRASAADTQYF.

The V gene is TRBV5-1, the J gene TRBJ1-3; D is possibly TRBD1 (5 bases). V lost 0 bases and J lost 3, with 7 bases in between. Germline CDR1 and CDR2: SGHRS and YFSETQ. This CDR3 contains 14 residues. The CDR3 loop reads CASSLAGYGNTIYF. The CDR3 nucleotides read TGCGCCAGCAGCTTGGCAGGGTATGGAAACACCATATATTTT. The full variable domain, in which reference TRBV5-1 and TRBJ1-3 provide the parts outside the CDR3, is KAGVTQTPRYLIKTRGQQVTLSCSPISGHRSVSWYQQTPGQGLQFLFEYFSETQRNKGNFPGRFSGRQFSNSRSEMNVSTLELGDSALYLCASSLAGYGNTIYFGEGSWLTVV.

This rearrangement joins TRBV12-5 to TRBJ2-3, with 8 bases identical to TRBD2. The CDR3 runs 16 residues. Trimming took 1 base from V and 2 from J; bases not matched to a gene: 5. Looked up from germline, CDR1 is LGHNT and CDR2 is FRNRAP. The CDR3 coding sequence is TGTGCTAGTGGTTTGGGCGGGGGGCGATCCACAGATACGCAGTATTTT. Translated, it gives CASGLGGGRSTDTQYF.

The V gene is TRBV19, the J gene TRBJ2-5; D is undetermined. Trimming cost V 4 bases and J 1 base, with 28 bases left between them. Germline values: CDR1 LNHDA, CDR2 SQIVND (reference sequence). The CDR3 runs to 20 residues. Written as DNA, the CDR3 is TGTGCCAGTAGTACCCCCCCAAGTTCGATGATCATAGATGGCCAAGAGACCCAGTACTTC. It yields the protein CASSTPPSSMIIDGQETQYF.

A few counts support this clone. The CDR3 sequence: CASSFYQGSNQPQHF. CDR3 sequence (DNA): TGTGCCAGCAGCTTTTATCAGGGGAGCAATCAGCCCCAGCATTTT. The V call is TRBV7-9, the J call TRBJ1-5, with a possible D match to TRBD1 (6 bases). The CDR3 length is 15 residues. Deletions cut 3 bases from V and 1 base from J, with 10 bases between. Germline assignment: CDR1 SEHNR and CDR2 FQNEAQ (reference sequence).

The chain carries TRBV7-2 and TRBJ2-1, with 10 bases fitting TRBD2. The CDR3 runs 15 residues. The V gene's germline CDR1 is SGHTA and CDR2 FQGNSA. The V and J ends lost 6 bases and 6 bases, in that order; junction bases with no gene match: 8. The CDR3 coding sequence is TGTGCCAGCAGTCAGGGGCTAGCGGGAGTCAATGAGCAGTTCTTC. Translating gives CASSQGLAGVNEQFF. The full variable domain, in which reference TRBV7-2 and TRBJ2-1 provide the parts outside the CDR3, is GAGVSQSPSNKVTEKGKDVELRCDPISGHTALYWYRQSLGQGLEFLIYFQGNSAPDKSGLPSDRFSAERTGGSVSTLTIQRTQQEDSAVYLCASSQGLAGVNEQFFGPGTRLTVL.

The chain is built from TRBV5-6 and TRBJ2-7; 10 bases fit TRBD2. CDR1 is SGHDT and CDR2 is YYEEEE in the germline V gene. The CDR3 sequence is 17 residues long. The junction had 8 bases not matched to a gene; V was cut back by 0 bases and J by 2 bases. CDR3 DNA sequence: TGTGCCAGCAGCTTGGCACTAGCGGGACTCCCCCCCTACGAGCAGTACTTC. This translates into CASSLALAGLPPYEQYF.

This clone was observed a handful of times. V gene TRBV5-1 combines with J gene TRBJ2-5, with a tentative D call TRBD2 (6 bases). Trimming cost V 4 bases and J 1 base, with 14 bases left between them. The germline gives CDR1 SGHRS, CDR2 YFSETQ. The CDR3 is 15 amino acids. This CDR3 is CASSVSGRLQETQYF. For the CDR3, the DNA is TGCGCCAGCAGCGTTAGCGGCAGACTCCAAGAGACCCAGTACTTC.

V and J are TRBV7-9 and TRBJ2-5, with 11 bases lining up with TRBD2. CDR1 and CDR2 from the germline V gene are SEHNR and FQNEAQ (reference sequence). Trimming took 4 bases from V and 0 from J; bases not matched to a gene: 7. There are 17 residues in the CDR3. The DNA of the CDR3 is TGTGCCAGCAGCTGGGACCTGACTAGCGGGGACCAAGAGACCCAGTACTTC. This translates into CASSWDLTSGDQETQYF.

The sample holds a few counts of this clone. The CDR3 DNA is TGTGCCATCAGCCCGGGAGGGGCGGTTCCCAATGAGCAGTTCTTC. The encoded protein is CAISPGGAVPNEQFF. J is TRBJ2-1 and V is TRBV10-3, with TRBD2 matching 8 bases. V dropped 6 bases and J dropped 6; count of bases not matched to a gene: 10. The CDR3 covers 15 residues. CDR1 is ENHRY and CDR2 is SYGVKD in the germline V gene.

The genes are TRBV4-1 and TRBJ2-5; a possible D gene is TRBD2 (5 bases). Trimming stripped 0 bases from V and 0 bases from J, with 11 bases between. Germline assignment: CDR1 MGHRA and CDR2 YSYEKL. This CDR3 contains 16 residues. The CDR3 sequence is CASSQDSERYQETQYF. CDR3 in DNA: TGCGCCAGCAGCCAAGATTCGGAGCGGTACCAAGAGACCCAGTACTTC.

This clone was seen only a few times. CDR3 protein: CASSLVGAGPNYGYTF. DNA of the CDR3: TGTGCCAGCAGCTTGGTTGGCGCAGGGCCAAACTATGGCTACACCTTC. J is TRBJ1-2 and V is TRBV5-4, with D maybe TRBD1 (5 bases). The CDR3 runs 16 residues. Germline CDR1 and CDR2: SGHNT and YYREEE (reference sequence). V dropped 0 bases and J dropped 2 bases, with 14 bases sitting between them.

This clone was seen more than once but under ten times. CDR3 protein: CASSFVQGASYEQYF. Written as DNA, the CDR3 is TGTGCCAGCAGCTTTGTACAGGGGGCATCCTACGAGCAGTACTTC. V is TRBV7-9 and J is TRBJ2-7; 9 nucleotides align to TRBD1. After removal of 3 bases from V and 1 base from J, the junction contained 4 bases not matched to a gene. CDR3 size: 15 residues. From germline, CDR1 is SEHNR and CDR2 FQNEAQ (reference sequence).

Only a few counts were recorded for this clone. The chain couples TRBV7-9 to TRBJ1-5; maybe TRBD1 (5 bases). V was pared by 1 base and J by 4 bases, with 14 bases between. Germline CDR1 reads SEHNR; CDR2 reads FQNEAQ (reference sequence). This CDR3 has 16 amino acids. CDR3 protein: CASSLVAGPSNQPQHF. The CDR3, as DNA: TGTGCCAGCAGCTTAGTGGCAGGGCCATCTAATCAGCCCCAGCATTTT.

This clone occurred a few times. V gene TRBV30 combines with J gene TRBJ2-5; no reliable D call. Germline-derived CDR1 and CDR2 are GTSNPN and SVGIG (reference sequence). The CDR3 has 11 residues. V gave up 4 bases and J gave up 0 bases, with 3 bases separating them. The CDR3 sequence: CAWTDQETQYF. CDR3 sequence (DNA): TGTGCCTGGACAGACCAAGAGACCCAGTACTTC.

V usage is TRBV9 and J usage is TRBJ1-2; 9 bases line up with TRBD1. V lost 4 bases, J lost 5 bases, and 9 bases stayed unmatched. The CDR3 loop spans 15 amino acids. Germline V lookup: CDR1 SGDLS, CDR2 YYNGEE. CDR3 sequence (DNA): TGTGCCAGCAGCCCACGGACAGGGGAGGGATATGGCTACACCTTC. It encodes CASSPRTGEGYGYTF. The variable domain in full, completed from reference TRBV9 and TRBJ1-2, reads DSGVTQTPKHLITATGQRVTLRCSPRSGDLSVYWYQQSLDQGLQFLIQYYNGEERAKGNILERFSAQQFPDLHSELNLSSLELGDSALYFCASSPRTGEGYGYTFGSGTRLTVV.

The CDR3 here is CAFADETQYF. In DNA form, the CDR3 reads TGTGCCTTCGCGGATGAGACCCAGTACTTC. This sequence joins TRBV30 and TRBJ2-5; D remains ambiguous. The CDR3 covers 10 residues. V was pared by 7 bases and J by 5 bases, with 8 bases between. Germline V gene data show CDR1 as GTSNPN and CDR2 as SVGIG (reference sequence). Based on the CDR3 plus reference TRBV30 and TRBJ2-5, the full variable domain is SQTIHQWPATLVQPVGSPLSLECTVEGTSNPNLYWYRQAAGRGLQLLFYSVGIGQISSEVPQNLSASRPQDRQFILSSKKLLLSDSGFYLCAFADETQYFGPGTRLLVL.